Listed below are T cell receptor beta chains from one sample, sequenced in a study of blood T cell repertoires in COVID-19. Libraries were prepared by immunoSEQ multiplex PCR; TCRdb keeps only in-frame clonotypes and omits some of them. The profile covers 100,000 or so clones, with roughly four fifths appearing a single time and over 15% taken by the ten largest. The sample consisted of peripheral blood. The origin of the receptors is a woman older than 75 with acute or convalescent COVID-19. Each CDR3 is given with its conserved first and last residue. The order of the fields is V gene, D gene, J gene, clone size, CDR3 DNA, CDR3 protein. A D gene is named only where the DNA matches it firmly. A row's size may be missing; if present it is once, few, many or a size class.

TRBV2	TRBD2	TRBJ2-3	-	TGTGCCAGCAGCCTGACTAGCGGGAAATCAGATACGCAGTATTTT	CASSLTSGKSDTQYF
TRBV14	-	TRBJ2-6	-	TGTGCCAGCAGCCAAGTCAGGCCCAGGGGGGCCAACGTCCTGACTTTC	CASSQVRPRGANVLTF
TRBV5-5	TRBD1	TRBJ2-1	-	TGTGCCAGCAGCCTACAACCAGGGACAGGGGATGAGCAGTTCTTC	CASSLQPGTGDEQFF
TRBV27	-	TRBJ1-1	-	TGTGCCAGCAGGAGGTTGGGTGAAGCTTTCTTT	CASRRLGEAFF
TRBV4-1	-	TRBJ1-1	-	TGCGCCAGCAGCCGCGGGGGGGGCGCGGGGGTCACTGAAGCTTTCTTT	CASSRGGGAGVTEAFF
TRBV3-1/TRBV3-2	-	TRBJ2-3	once	TGTGCCAGCAGCCGTCCGGAAGACATGGTGCCAGATACGCAGTATTTT	CASSRPEDMVPDTQYF
TRBV6-6	-	TRBJ1-5	-	TGTGCCAGCAGTTACTCGAGGGCCGGTCAGCCCCAGCATTTT	CASSYSRAGQPQHF
TRBV5-1	-	TRBJ2-3	-	TGCGCCAGCAGCTTGGCCCCACAAGGAGACACAGATACGCAGTATTTT	CASSLAPQGDTDTQYF
TRBV7-9	-	TRBJ2-7	-	TGTGCCAGCAGCCCCGAGTTCGCACAGGGCCACTACGAGCAGTACTTC	CASSPEFAQGHYEQYF
TRBV28	TRBD2	TRBJ2-1	-	TGTGCCAGCACCTCCTGGGGTAGCGGGAGGAGAAGGGAAAATGAGCAGTTCTTC	CASTSWGSGRRRENEQFF
TRBV7-9	-	TRBJ1-3	-	TGTGCCAGCAGCTTCGGCGGTGGAAACACCATATATTTT	CASSFGGGNTIYF
TRBV6-4	-	TRBJ2-7	-	TGTGCCAGCAGTGATTGGCTAGCGAGAGAGCAGTACTTC	CASSDWLAREQYF
TRBV3-1/TRBV3-2	-	TRBJ2-3	few	TGTGCCAGCAGCCTTCTAGCGCCCAAACAAGAAGGCACAGATACGCAGTATTTT	CASSLLAPKQEGTDTQYF
TRBV5-4	-	TRBJ1-5	-	TGTGCCAGCAGCCCAACCAGGGTTTCGAATCAGCCCCAGCATTTT	CASSPTRVSNQPQHF
TRBV5-6	TRBD1	TRBJ1-5	-	TGTGCCAGCAGTTATCTAGGTCCGGGACAGGGGGTTCAGCCCCAGCATTTT	CASSYLGPGQGVQPQHF
TRBV28	TRBD1	TRBJ2-4	-	TGTGCCAGCAGTGGCCCGGGACAGAAAAACATTCAGTACTTC	CASSGPGQKNIQYF
TRBV12-3/TRBV12-4	-	TRBJ1-2	-	TGTGCCAGCAGTTTCCGAGGGCCCTATGGCTACACCTTC	CASSFRGPYGYTF
TRBV4-2	-	TRBJ1-2	-	TGTGCCAGCAGCCAATCAGCGCTACAGGACAAAACCTTC	CASSQSALQDKTF
TRBV2	-	TRBJ2-6	-	TGTGCCAGCAGTGAGGGCAGGGTCCCTGGGGCCAACGTCCTGACTTTC	CASSEGRVPGANVLTF
TRBV3-1/TRBV3-2	-	TRBJ1-1	few	TGTGCCAGCAGCCTTGAGGGTCAGATGAACACTGAAGCTTTCTTT	CASSLEGQMNTEAFF
TRBV2	-	TRBJ1-2	-	TGTGCCAGCAGTGCACAGGGAGTTGATGGCTACACCTTC	CASSAQGVDGYTF
TRBV30	TRBD2	TRBJ2-1	-	TGTGCCTGGGAAAGAAGCGGGAGTGAGTTCTTC	CAWERSGSEFF
TRBV30	-	TRBJ1-6	-	TGTGCCTGGAATACGGGGAAGGGTAATTCACCCCTCCACTTT	CAWNTGKGNSPLHF
TRBV5-1	TRBD2	TRBJ2-1	once	TGCGCCAGCAGCTTGGACCCGGGACTAGCGGTCAATGAGCAGTTCTTC	CASSLDPGLAVNEQFF
TRBV5-1	TRBD2	TRBJ2-7	-	TGCGCCAGCAGCTTATTGGCGGGAGGGTCCGAGCAGTACTTC	CASSLLAGGSEQYF
TRBV3-1/TRBV3-2	-	TRBJ2-5	-	TGTGCCAGCAGCCAAGGCGGGGAGACCCAGTACTTC	CASSQGGETQYF
TRBV4-3	TRBD1	TRBJ1-3	-	TGCGCCAGCAGCCAAGCTGCTACAGGGGGCGCGGGCGGAAACACCATATATTTT	CASSQAATGGAGGNTIYF
TRBV2	TRBD1	TRBJ1-1	once	TGTGCCAGCAACCACCGACAGGGGGATTATGCTTTCTTT	CASNHRQGDYAFF
TRBV11-3	TRBD1	TRBJ2-5	-	TGTGCCAGCAGCGCAGACAGGGGAGAGACCCAGTACTTC	CASSADRGETQYF
TRBV3-1/TRBV3-2	-	TRBJ2-1	-	TGTGCCAGCAGCCAGAGCTACAATGAGCAGTTCTTC	CASSQSYNEQFF
TRBV30	-	TRBJ1-3	-	TGTGCCTGGACCCCCGGGGGGGCCTCTGGAAACACCATATATTTT	CAWTPGGASGNTIYF
TRBV19	TRBD1	TRBJ1-2	-	TGTGCCAGTATTTTGACCCGGGACAGCCGCTATGGCTACACCTTC	CASILTRDSRYGYTF
TRBV2	TRBD2	TRBJ2-1	-	TGTGCCAGCAGTGAATGGACTAGTGTGAATGAGCAGTTCTTC	CASSEWTSVNEQFF
TRBV7-9	-	TRBJ2-1	once	TGTGCCAGCAGCTTAGACAGCTCCTACAATGAGCAGTTCTTC	CASSLDSSYNEQFF
TRBV18	TRBD1	TRBJ1-1	-	TGTGCCAGCTCACCAAGACAGGGGGACACTGAAGCTTTCTTT	CASSPRQGDTEAFF
TRBV10-2	TRBD1	TRBJ1-2	-	TGCGCCAGCAGTGAGTTTGGGACAGCCTTTGGCTACACCTTC	CASSEFGTAFGYTF
TRBV7-2	TRBD1	TRBJ2-5	-	TGTGCCAGCAGCCCGACCGGGACAGGGCAGAAGACCCAGTACTTC	CASSPTGTGQKTQYF
TRBV5-6	TRBD1	TRBJ2-1	few	TGTGCCAGCAGCCCAGGGACAGGGTTGTACAATGAGCAGTTCTTC	CASSPGTGLYNEQFF
TRBV20-1	-	TRBJ1-2	-	TGCAGTGCTAGTGGACAGACGGCTAACTATGGCTACACCTTC	CSASGQTANYGYTF
TRBV24-1	TRBD1	TRBJ1-5	-	TGTGCCACCAGTGACCGTGACAGGGGGCCCGAACAGCCCCAGCATTTT	CATSDRDRGPEQPQHF
TRBV5-6	-	TRBJ1-4	-	TGTGCCAGCAGCTTGTGGAGGGGAACAGCACATCCGAATGAAAAACTGTTTTTT	CASSLWRGTAHPNEKLFF
TRBV21-1	-	TRBJ2-7	-	TGTGCCAGCGGACAACCCCGCCGGGCCCACGAGCAGTACTTC	CASGQPRRAHEQYF
TRBV28	TRBD2	TRBJ2-2	once	TGTGCCAGCAGTACCCGACTAGCACCGAACACCGGGGAGCTGTTTTTT	CASSTRLAPNTGELFF
TRBV28	-	TRBJ2-7	-	TGTGCCAGCAGTTTGTTACAGGGTGCCTACGAGCAGTACTTC	CASSLLQGAYEQYF
TRBV6-5	-	TRBJ1-1	-	TGTGCCACCTACCGTTGGACAGCCACTGAAGCTTTCTTT	CATYRWTATEAFF
TRBV27	TRBD1	TRBJ1-1	-	TGTGCCAGCAGTTTATCGGACAGGGTGAACACTGAAGCTTTCTTT	CASSLSDRVNTEAFF
TRBV10-3	TRBD1	TRBJ1-2	-	TGTGCCATCAGTGAGTCGATTGACAGGGTGGGCTATGGCTACACCTTC	CAISESIDRVGYGYTF
TRBV28	-	TRBJ2-7	-	TGTGCCAGCAGTGGCAGGGTCTACGAGCAGTACTTC	CASSGRVYEQYF
TRBV29-1	TRBD1	TRBJ1-5	once	TGCAGCGTTGTGGGACAGCCCAATCAGCCCCAGCATTTT	CSVVGQPNQPQHF
TRBV4-3	-	TRBJ1-1	few	TGCGCCAGCAGCCAAGCCACCACATCCTTGAACACTGAAGCTTTCTTT	CASSQATTSLNTEAFF
TRBV27	-	TRBJ2-3	-	TGTGCCAGCAAGGACTATTCTAGCACAGATACGCAGTATTTT	CASKDYSSTDTQYF
TRBV6-5	-	TRBJ2-1	-	TGTGCCCCCAGCCAGGGCGCCGGTCGGTTCTTC	CAPSQGAGRFF
TRBV10-2	TRBD2	TRBJ2-1	few	TGCGCCAGCAGTCCTAGCGGGAGGGCCCATGAGCAGTTCTTC	CASSPSGRAHEQFF
TRBV5-4	-	TRBJ1-1	-	TGTGCCAGCAGCTCCCTGGCAGTCCTGAACACTGAAGCTTTCTTT	CASSSLAVLNTEAFF